This T cell receptor beta chain was found in a study of blood T cells in healthy people across ages (dated by TCRdb to 2014 to 2015). Regarding the complete study: In model experiments, roughly one uniquely barcoded TCR beta cDNA molecule per two T cells was captured by template switching. Using deep sequencing normalized with unique cDNA molecular identifiers, the study measured how TCR beta repertoire diversity changes with age. To avoid experimental bias, donors of different ages were randomly spread across the sequencing lanes. For two donors (one aged 18 to 30 and one aged 80 or older), the study analyzed two additional independent replicas of 1 million unique cDNA reads from the same blood draw. The donors were divided into four age groups: young (average around 15 years), middle-aged (approximately 39), aged (approximately 59) and long-lived (roughly 82). The investigation overall reported the following: Since profiling was done on bulk unsorted PBMCs, naive and antigen-experienced compartments could not be conclusively compared. The CMV infection status of donors was not known, potentially confounding age-related changes in expanded clonotypes. The percentage of naive T cells measured by flow cytometry correlated strongly with observed TCR beta diversity. Observed TCR beta diversity per million T cells fell roughly linearly with age, and a significant reduction was already apparent by age about 38. Compared with the aged group, more naive CD4+ T cells, fewer expanded clones and increased TCR diversity were shown by the long-lived group, suggesting age selection. Estimates of total diversity based on one million sequenced T cells were considered lower bounds and underestimates.

Libraries were constructed by 5' RACE. Instrument on record: Illumina HiSeq 2500. A second roughly 6 to 12 cycle PCR used a sample-barcoded 5' primer and a J-beta primer mix. A unique molecular identifier was introduced onto each TCR beta cDNA molecule by a template-switch 5' adaptor carrying 12 random nucleotides. Each sample yielded at least 2.5 million CDR3-containing paired-end reads. The Mint cDNA synthesis kit, primed by a TRBC-specific oligonucleotide, was used to synthesize first-strand cDNA from all RNA. Following uracil-DNA glycosylase treatment, all cDNA underwent a first 18-cycle PCR with the universal primers M1SS and BC2_uni_R. In the original analysis: For normalization, 1 million high-quality reads were randomly selected from each sample, with every read carrying a distinct molecular identifier. Reads sharing molecular identifiers were discarded rather than binned into consensus sequences. MiTCR, with a Q25 quality threshold and the strictest error-elimination algorithm, was used for CDR3 identification, clonotype clustering and error correction. A nonparametric unseen species model with Euler transformation was used to estimate lower-bound total TCR beta diversity. TCRdb applied fastp at Q25 and MiXCR to the public reads, then kept only in-frame beta chains. Every CDR3 protein is listed once, alongside the most common genes and DNA of its rows. The V and J calls reflect TCRdb's pipeline rather than the authors' work. The sample profile shows around 1,600,000 distinct CDR3 sequences; approximately 42% of them were found once. Less than 5% of the sample goes to the ten largest clones.

Taken from cysteine to phenylalanine, the CDR3 has 17 residues. The read is trimmed to its CDR3 DNA, 51 bases read in frame from base 1. Looking up the germline V gene yields CDR1 LGHNA and CDR2 YSLEER. Trimming removed 5 bases from V and 2 bases from J, leaving 20 bases between the germline ends. This clonotype was seen once. Its antigen specificity is not known. Base qualities are not provided; no much larger clone lies one nucleotide away. Donors were roughly 40 systemically healthy Caucasian individuals from Russia aged roughly 6 to 95 years. Approximately 11 milliliters of peripheral blood were drawn from each donor into EDTA-treated Vacutainer tubes. Ficoll-Paque density-gradient centrifugation was used to isolate PBMCs, with at least 7 million per sample. Total RNA, at least 6 micrograms per sample, was extracted from PBMCs with Trizol reagent. For every donor, flow cytometry on a PBMC aliquot measured the percentage of naive CD45RAhigh/CD27high T cells.

The chain joins TRBV4-3 to TRBJ2-3; TRBD2 might be the D gene, on 5 matching bases. Material for sequencing was blood. The clonotype comes from a young woman in good health. The encoded CDR3 is CASSKGTTRVSTDTQYF. The nucleotides read TGCGCCAGCAGCAAAGGAACTACTAGGGTATCCACAGATACGCAGTATTTT.